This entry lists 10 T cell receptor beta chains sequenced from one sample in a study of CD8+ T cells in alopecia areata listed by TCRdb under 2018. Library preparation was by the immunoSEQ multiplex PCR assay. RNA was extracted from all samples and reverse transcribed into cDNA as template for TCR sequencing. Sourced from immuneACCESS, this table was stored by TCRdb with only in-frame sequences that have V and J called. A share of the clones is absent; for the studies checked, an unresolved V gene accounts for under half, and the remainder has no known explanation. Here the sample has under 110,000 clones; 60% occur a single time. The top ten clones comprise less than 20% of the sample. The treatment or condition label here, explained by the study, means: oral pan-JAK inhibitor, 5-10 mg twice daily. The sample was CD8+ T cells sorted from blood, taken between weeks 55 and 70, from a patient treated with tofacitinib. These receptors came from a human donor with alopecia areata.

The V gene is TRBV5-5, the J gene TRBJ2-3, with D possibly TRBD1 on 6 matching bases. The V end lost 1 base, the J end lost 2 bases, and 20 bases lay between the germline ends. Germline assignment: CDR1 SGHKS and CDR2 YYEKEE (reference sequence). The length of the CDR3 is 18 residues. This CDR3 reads CASSLLGAAFFFTDTQYF. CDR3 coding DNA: TGTGCCAGCAGCTTGTTGGGGGCGGCCTTTTTCTTCACAGATACGCAGTATTTT.

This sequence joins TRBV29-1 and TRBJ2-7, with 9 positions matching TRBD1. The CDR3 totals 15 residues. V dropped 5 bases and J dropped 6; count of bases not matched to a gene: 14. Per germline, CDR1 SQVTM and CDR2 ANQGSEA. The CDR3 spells CSVFAPGQGPSEQYF. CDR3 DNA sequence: TGCAGCGTTTTCGCCCCGGGACAGGGTCCGTCCGAGCAGTACTTC.

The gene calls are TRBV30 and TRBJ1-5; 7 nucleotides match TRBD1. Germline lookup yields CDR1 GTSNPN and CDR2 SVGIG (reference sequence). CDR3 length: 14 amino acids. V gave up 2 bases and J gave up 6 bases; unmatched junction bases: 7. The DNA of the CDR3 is TGTGCCTGGAGTATACTAGGGGGCGGTCAGCCCCAGCATTTT. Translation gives CAWSILGGGQPQHF.

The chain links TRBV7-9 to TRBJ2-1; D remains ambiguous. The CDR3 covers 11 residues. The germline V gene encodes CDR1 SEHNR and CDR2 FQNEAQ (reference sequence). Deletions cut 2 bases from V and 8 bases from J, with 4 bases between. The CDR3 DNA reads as TGTGCCAGCAGCTTAATCGATGAGCAGTTCTTC. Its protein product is CASSLIDEQFF.

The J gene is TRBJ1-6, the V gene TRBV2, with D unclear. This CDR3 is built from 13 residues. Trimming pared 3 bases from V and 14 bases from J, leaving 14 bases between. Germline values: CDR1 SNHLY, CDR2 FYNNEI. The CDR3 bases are TGTGCCAGCAGTGATAAGGTTCCCGGGGCCCTCCACTTT. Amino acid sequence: CASSDKVPGALHF.

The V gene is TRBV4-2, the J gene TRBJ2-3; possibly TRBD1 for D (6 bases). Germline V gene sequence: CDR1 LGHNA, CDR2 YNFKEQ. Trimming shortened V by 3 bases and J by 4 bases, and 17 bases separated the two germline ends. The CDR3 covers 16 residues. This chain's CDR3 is CASSHNGQGPPDTQYF. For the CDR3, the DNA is TGTGCCAGCAGCCACAACGGGCAGGGGCCCCCAGATACGCAGTATTTT.

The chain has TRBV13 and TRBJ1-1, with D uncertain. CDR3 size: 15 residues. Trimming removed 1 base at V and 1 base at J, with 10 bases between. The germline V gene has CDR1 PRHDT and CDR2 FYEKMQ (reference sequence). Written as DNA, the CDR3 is TGTGCCAGCAGCTTAGATAGGATGTCGAACACTGAAGCTTTCTTT. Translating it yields CASSLDRMSNTEAFF.

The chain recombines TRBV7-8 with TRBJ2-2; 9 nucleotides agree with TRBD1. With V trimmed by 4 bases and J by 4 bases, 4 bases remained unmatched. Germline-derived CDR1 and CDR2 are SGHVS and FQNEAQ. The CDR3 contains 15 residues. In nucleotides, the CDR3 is TGTGCCAGCAGCTCTCGGACAGGGGTCACCGGGGAGCTGTTTTTT. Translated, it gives CASSSRTGVTGELFF. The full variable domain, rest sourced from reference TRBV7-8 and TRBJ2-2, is GAGVSQSPRYKVAKRGQDVALRCDPISGHVSLFWYQQALGQGPEFLTYFQNEAQLDKSGLPSDRFFAERPEGSVSTLKIQRTQQEDSAVYLCASSSRTGVTGELFFGEGSRLTVL.

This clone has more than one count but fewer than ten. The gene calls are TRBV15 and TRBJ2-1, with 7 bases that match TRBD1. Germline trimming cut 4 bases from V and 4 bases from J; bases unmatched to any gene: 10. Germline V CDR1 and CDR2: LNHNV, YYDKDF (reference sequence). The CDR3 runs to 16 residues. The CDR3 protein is CATSKGQEFSYNEQFF. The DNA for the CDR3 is TGTGCCACCAGCAAAGGACAGGAGTTTTCATACAATGAGCAGTTCTTC.

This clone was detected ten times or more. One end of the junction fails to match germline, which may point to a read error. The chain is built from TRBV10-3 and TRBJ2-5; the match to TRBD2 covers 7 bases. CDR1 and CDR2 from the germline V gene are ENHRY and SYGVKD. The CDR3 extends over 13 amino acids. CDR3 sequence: CASSPTSWETQYF. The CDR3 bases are TGTGCCAGCAGTCCGACTAGCTGGGAGACCCAGTACTTC.